The 17 T cell receptor beta chains below were found in one sample sequenced in a study of CD8 T cells in ankylosing spondylitis. These receptors' antigens are unknown. TCRdb analysed the 5' RACE reads with MiXCR anew, one entry per CDR3 protein. This sample has fewer than 400,000 distinct CDR3 sequences, with about 22% found just once. Study-level findings and limits: What appeared characteristic of ankylosing spondylitis blood was a TCR beta motif of seven to nine highly homologous variants.

Sequences were obtained from blood, either unsorted or a sorted T cell fraction (not recorded which). Receptors were obtained from a male donor with ankylosing spondylitis.

There are many counts of this clonotype. This chain links TRBV3-1 with TRBJ1-2; D gene uncertain. In germline, CDR1 is LGHDT, CDR2 YNNKEL (reference sequence). This CDR3 is 13 amino acids long. V lost 5 bases, J lost 7 bases, and 14 bases lay in between. The chain's CDR3 is CASSFSRVGGYTF. The CDR3 DNA reads TGTGCCAGCAGCTTCAGCCGGGTTGGTGGCTACACCTTC.

This clonotype showed up just a few times. V usage is TRBV5-1 and J usage is TRBJ2-6; a possible D gene is TRBD1 (5 bases). V lost 4 bases, J lost 2 bases, and 13 bases lay in between. Per germline, CDR1 SGHRS and CDR2 YFSETQ. The CDR3 runs to 16 residues. For the CDR3, the DNA is TGCGCCAGCAGCCCTCCCTTACAGGCTGGGGCCAACGTCCTGACTTTC. Protein product: CASSPPLQAGANVLTF.

This clonotype was observed a handful of times. The gene calls are TRBV5-1 and TRBJ2-2, with D possibly being TRBD1 (6 bases). Deletions cut 2 bases from V and 2 bases from J, with 10 bases between. The CDR3 is made up of 15 amino acids. Germline V gene sequence: CDR1 SGHRS, CDR2 YFSETQ. CDR3 sequence (DNA): TGCGCCAGCAGCTTCTGGGGGCTAAACACCGGGGAGCTGTTTTTT. It is translated as CASSFWGLNTGELFF.

This rearrangement joins TRBV12-3 or TRBV12-4 to TRBJ1-5, with D possibly matching TRBD1 (6 bases). Trimming took 8 bases from V and 9 from J, leaving 14 bases between them. CDR3 length: 12 amino acids. CDR3 region: CASRSGVRPQHF. The CDR3 DNA follows: TGTGCCAGCCGTTCAGGGGTGAGGCCCCAGCATTTT.

This clonotype was found a few times. The chain has TRBV11-1 and TRBJ2-3; 12 bases are a match to TRBD2. V trimming: 3 bases; J trimming: 6 bases; junction bases outside the gene matches: 10. The CDR3 has 17 residues. Looked up from germline, CDR1 is SGHAT and CDR2 is FQDESV (reference sequence). DNA for the CDR3: TGTGCCAGCAGCTTTGACCGACTAGCGGGAGAAACGGATACGCAGTATTTT. Translated, it gives CASSFDRLAGETDTQYF.

The chain links TRBV2 to TRBJ2-3, with 10 bases aligning to TRBD2. V was pared by 9 bases and J by 3 bases, with 9 bases of the junction left unmatched. Per the germline V gene, CDR1 is SNHLY and CDR2 is FYNNEI. The CDR3 has 15 residues. CDR3 DNA: TGTGCCAGGAAAGCGGGAGGGCCGAGGACAGATACGCAGTATTTT. It yields the protein CARKAGGPRTDTQYF.

This chain links TRBV7-9 with TRBJ1-5; no reliable D call. The germline V gene encodes CDR1 SEHNR and CDR2 FQNEAQ (reference sequence). The CDR3 runs 15 residues. The germline V and J ends were trimmed by 1 base and 2 bases, with 9 bases remaining between them. This CDR3 is CASSLDNSGNQPQHF. For the CDR3, the DNA is TGTGCCAGCAGCTTAGATAATTCCGGCAATCAGCCCCAGCATTTT.

This clonotype was seen more than once but under ten times. This rearrangement joins TRBV9 to TRBJ2-1, with D unclear. This CDR3 is 13 amino acids long. CDR1 is SGDLS, CDR2 YYNGEE, per germline. Trimming left V 0 bases short and J 10 bases short, with 11 bases between. The CDR3 coding sequence is TGTGCCAGCAGCGTAGACCAGGAGAGGGAGCAGTTCTTC. It encodes CASSVDQEREQFF.

J is TRBJ1-4 and V is TRBV20-1; tentatively, D is TRBD1 (6 bases). Germline V gene data show CDR1 as DFQATT and CDR2 as SNEGSKA (reference sequence). The CDR3 sequence is 13 residues long. This CDR3 reads CSVRGAGDEKLFF. Written as DNA, the CDR3 is TGCAGCGTCCGGGGGGCAGGGGATGAAAAACTGTTTTTT.

This clonotype was observed a handful of times. The rearrangement links TRBV19 to TRBJ2-3; D may be TRBD1 (7 bases). V lost 4 bases to trimming and J lost 4 bases, with 15 bases between them. The CDR3 has 15 amino acids. The germline gives CDR1 LNHDA, CDR2 SQIVND (reference sequence). The CDR3 spells CASSTRQGGADTQYF. DNA for the CDR3: TGTGCCAGTAGTACCCGACAGGGAGGCGCAGATACGCAGTATTTT.

V is TRBV20-1 and J is TRBJ2-7; 8 positions match TRBD2. The ends lost 2 bases at V and 4 bases at J; junction bases unmatched: 7. This CDR3 spans 14 amino acids. Germline V lookup: CDR1 DFQATT, CDR2 SNEGSKA (reference sequence). The CDR3 sequence: CSARLSGSRYEQYF. The CDR3 DNA sequence: TGCAGTGCTAGACTAAGCGGGAGTAGGTACGAGCAGTACTTC.

The chain employs TRBV15 and TRBJ2-3, with 7 nucleotides matching TRBD1. Looked up from germline, CDR1 is LNHNV and CDR2 is YYDKDF (reference sequence). V lost 2 bases and J lost 2; bases outside the gene matches: 7. The CDR3 contains 16 residues. CDR3 sequence reads: CATSRFTGEITDTQYF. Written as DNA, the CDR3 is TGTGCCACCAGCAGATTTACAGGGGAAATCACAGATACGCAGTATTTT.

The chain joins TRBV27 to TRBJ2-7, with D possibly being TRBD2 (5 bases). The germline V gene has CDR1 MNHEY and CDR2 SMNVEV (reference sequence). The CDR3 is made up of 14 amino acids. Between the trimmed V and J ends, which lost 6 bases and 6 bases, there was a span of 18 bases. The CDR3 nucleotides are TGTGCCAGCAGATCTAGGGCGGGCCGTCGCGAGCAGTACTTC. As protein: CASRSRAGRREQYF.

The rearrangement uses TRBV20-1 and TRBJ2-2; D perhaps matches TRBD1 (6 bases). V lost 5 bases and J lost 0, with 13 bases in between. CDR1 is DFQATT and CDR2 is SNEGSKA in the germline V gene (reference sequence). The CDR3 runs to 15 residues. CDR3 nucleotide sequence: TGCAGTGCTGCTTCCAGGGGACCGAACACCGGGGAGCTGTTTTTT. Encoded protein: CSAASRGPNTGELFF.

This clonotype has just a few counts. V gene TRBV6-5 combines with J gene TRBJ1-5; D uncertain. The CDR3 spans 15 residues. V lost 2 bases and J lost 2, with 10 bases in between. Germline CDR1 MNHEY, CDR2 SVGAGI. In nucleotides, the CDR3 is TGTGCCAGCAGTTACCGGAGGGATGGCAATCAGCCCCAGCATTTT. Protein: CASSYRRDGNQPQHF.

This sequence joins TRBV15 and TRBJ1-1, with D maybe TRBD1 (5 bases). The length of the CDR3 is 14 residues. V lost 0 bases, J lost 9 bases, and 14 bases lay in between. The germline V gene encodes CDR1 LNHNV and CDR2 YYDKDF (reference sequence). As DNA, the CDR3 is TGTGCCACCAGCAGAGATAGGGGCGAAGTTAAAGCTTTCTTT. This sequence encodes CATSRDRGEVKAFF.

The J gene is TRBJ1-2, the V gene TRBV5-1; a weak D match, TRBD1 (5 bases). CDR3 length equals 15 residues. V lost 3 bases and J lost 3, with 15 bases in between. CDR1 SGHRS and CDR2 YFSETQ come from the germline V gene. The CDR3 sequence is CASSSPDIADYGYTF. CDR3 nucleotide sequence: TGCGCCAGCAGCTCACCGGACATTGCTGACTATGGCTACACCTTC.